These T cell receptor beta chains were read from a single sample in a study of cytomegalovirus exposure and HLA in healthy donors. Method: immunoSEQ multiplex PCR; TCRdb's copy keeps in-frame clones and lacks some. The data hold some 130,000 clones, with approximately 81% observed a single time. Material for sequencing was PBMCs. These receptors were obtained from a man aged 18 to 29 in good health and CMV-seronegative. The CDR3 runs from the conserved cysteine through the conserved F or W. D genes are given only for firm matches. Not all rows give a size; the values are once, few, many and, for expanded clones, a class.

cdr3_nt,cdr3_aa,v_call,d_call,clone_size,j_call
TGTGCCAGCAGCTTTGGGCTGGACAGGATCAACTACGAGCAGTACTTC,CASSFGLDRINYEQYF,TRBV5-8,TRBD1,.,TRBJ2-7
TGTGCCATCAGTGAGTCCCTCGCAGGGTCGGACGAGCAGTACTTC,CAISESLAGSDEQYF,TRBV10-3,.,.,TRBJ2-7
TGTGCCAGCACCCCCTCCGGGGAGTGGAACACCGGGGAGCTGTTTTTT,CASTPSGEWNTGELFF,TRBV28,.,.,TRBJ2-2
TGTGCCAGCAGTCCTGCCGAGATATATGGCTACACCTTC,CASSPAEIYGYTF,TRBV28,.,once,TRBJ1-2
TGTGCCAGCAATCGACAGGGGAGAACTGAAGCTTTCTTT,CASNRQGRTEAFF,TRBV28,TRBD1,.,TRBJ1-1
TGTGCCAGCAGCTTTTTGGGGCCACCCGGCGATGAGCAGTTCTTC,CASSFLGPPGDEQFF,TRBV7-2,.,.,TRBJ2-1
TGTGCCAGCAGCTTCGCGGGAGGGCCAGTCGGGGAGCTGTTTTTT,CASSFAGGPVGELFF,TRBV7-9,TRBD2,.,TRBJ2-2
TGTGCCAGCAGGCAACTACTTACTAATGAGCAGTTCTTC,CASRQLLTNEQFF,TRBV6-5,.,.,TRBJ2-1
TGTGCCAGCAGTTACTACGGAGGGCCTGGAAACACCATATATTTT,CASSYYGGPGNTIYF,TRBV6-5,.,few,TRBJ1-3
TGTGCCAGCAGCCAAGACCGCGGCCTGGGTGGGCAGTACTTC,CASSQDRGLGGQYF,TRBV4-2,.,few,TRBJ2-7
TGTGCCAGCAGTAAACAGGGGACCACCTACGAGCAGTACTTC,CASSKQGTTYEQYF,TRBV6-1,TRBD1,.,TRBJ2-7
TGCAGCGTCCCCCGGACAGTTGGTCTAGCCCACAATGAGCAGTTCTTC,CSVPRTVGLAHNEQFF,TRBV29-1,.,.,TRBJ2-1
TGTGCCAGCAGCTTAGAGCCCCTAACGGAGGTCGTCACAGATACGCAGTATTTT,CASSLEPLTEVVTDTQYF,TRBV11-2,.,.,TRBJ2-3
TGTGCCAGCAGCTTGGTTATCTCGTCCACAGATACGCAGTATTTT,CASSLVISSTDTQYF,TRBV5-4,.,.,TRBJ2-3
TGTGCCAGCAGCTCGCAGGGGAACACTGAAGCTTTCTTT,CASSSQGNTEAFF,TRBV7-3,.,many,TRBJ1-1
TGTGCCAGCAGTTACGACTGGCAGAACTATGGCTACACCTTC,CASSYDWQNYGYTF,TRBV6-5,.,.,TRBJ1-2
TGTGCCAGCACTAAACAGGGGGCGAGGAATGAGCAGTTCTTC,CASTKQGARNEQFF,TRBV7-9,TRBD1,.,TRBJ2-1
TGTGCCAGCTCACCACCGCTCGGTAACTATGGCTACACCTTC,CASSPPLGNYGYTF,TRBV18,.,.,TRBJ1-2
TGTGCCAGCAGCGTAGGGGTCACTTCTAGCGGGAGAGAGACCCAGTACTTC,CASSVGVTSSGRETQYF,TRBV9,TRBD2,.,TRBJ2-5
TGTGCCAGCAGCCCGCAGAGGAATAGCAATCAGCCCCAGCATTTT,CASSPQRNSNQPQHF,TRBV7-2,.,once,TRBJ1-5
TGTGCCAGCAGTTCCGGGGACAGTAAGACCGGGGAGCTGTTTTTT,CASSSGDSKTGELFF,TRBV28,TRBD1,.,TRBJ2-2
TGCGCCAGCAGAGGACAGCTAAGGAACACTGAAGCTTTCTTT,CASRGQLRNTEAFF,TRBV4-1,.,few,TRBJ1-1
TGCGCCAGCAGCTTGGCACCTCCGGGACTAGCCTACAATGAGCAGTTCTTC,CASSLAPPGLAYNEQFF,TRBV5-1,TRBD2,.,TRBJ2-1
TGTGCCAGCTCACCACTGTCTTGGACAGGGAGGGTTGGTGGCTACACCTTC,CASSPLSWTGRVGGYTF,TRBV18,TRBD1,.,TRBJ1-2
TGTGCCAGCTCCCCTAGGGGAAATCAGCCCCAGCATTTT,CASSPRGNQPQHF,TRBV18,.,.,TRBJ1-5
TGTGCCAGCAGTAAGACTAGCGGGAGGCAAAATGAGCAGTTCTTC,CASSKTSGRQNEQFF,TRBV11-1,TRBD2,.,TRBJ2-1
TGTGCCAGCAGCTTAACGGGGGGCGGGAGGATCTACAATGAGCAGTTCTTC,CASSLTGGGRIYNEQFF,TRBV7-3,TRBD2,.,TRBJ2-1
TGTGCCACCAGCAGAGAGGGCGGGGGAGTCTACAATGAGCAGTTCTTC,CATSREGGGVYNEQFF,TRBV15,TRBD2,.,TRBJ2-1
TGTGCCAGCAGCTTGGATTACAGACAGGAGACCCAGTACTTC,CASSLDYRQETQYF,TRBV5-4,.,.,TRBJ2-5
TGTGCCAGTAGTATAGTTGGCGGGGGAGACACAGATACGCAGTATTTT,CASSIVGGGDTDTQYF,TRBV19,TRBD2,.,TRBJ2-3
TGTGCCAGCTCACCGGGGACAGGCGAAGAGACCCAGTACTTC,CASSPGTGEETQYF,TRBV18,TRBD1,.,TRBJ2-5
TGTGCCAGCTCGAAGAGCGACAATGAGCAGTTCTTC,CASSKSDNEQFF,TRBV18,.,.,TRBJ2-1
TGTGCCAGCAGCTTAGTGGGGGGGCTGCAAGAGACCCAGTACTTC,CASSLVGGLQETQYF,TRBV7-3,.,.,TRBJ2-5